The clone carrying this T cell receptor beta chain was detected many times. Its cognate antigen is unknown. These data come from a study of T cells after yellow fever vaccination. A single record per CDR3 protein comes from TCRdb applying MiXCR to the 5' RACE reads. The sample carries about 210,000 distinct CDR3 sequences, around 3.1% recorded once. The ends lost 6 bases at V and 2 bases at J; junction bases unmatched: 11. The CDR3 has 15 amino acids. Per germline, CDR1 SQVTM and CDR2 ANQGSEA. General study results and limits: Detected again after the booster were most primary-vaccination clones, at 95% to 97% CD4 and nearly 90% CD8. Contamination of FACS-sorted repertoires by abundant clonotypes from the bulk population could occur.

V is TRBV29-1 and J is TRBJ2-5; 8 bases map to TRBD2. The sequenced sample was CD4+ T cells sorted from PBMCs, obtained 10 days after the yellow fever booster vaccination. This TCR was sampled from a man between 18 and 29 years old who received the YFV17D yellow fever vaccine. CDR3 DNA sequence: TGCAGCGTCACCCGGAATCGGGGGGGACAAGAGACCCAGTACTTC. Its protein product is CSVTRNRGGQETQYF.